Listed below are T cell receptor beta chains from one sample, sequenced in a study of T-cell reconstitution after alpha-beta-depleted transplantation in children. TCRdb re-called the PCR reads through MiXCR, storing one row per CDR3 protein. The sample has about 78,000 distinct CDR3 sequences, roughly 13% seen once. The material sequenced was PBMCs, mostly from graft donor cells, taken 180 days after TCRalphabeta/CD19-depleted stem cell transplant. The receptors come from a male patient aged 2-9 years who had a stem cell transplant for acute lymphoblastic leukemia, so the T cells may come from the graft donor. CDR3s include the opening cysteine and the closing phenylalanine or tryptophan. The D gene is left open where the match is weak. Clone size is not always given. Where it is, it says once, few, many or a class for expanded clones.

v_call,j_call,clone_size,d_call,cdr3_nt,cdr3_aa
TRBV9,TRBJ2-2,.,TRBD1,TGTGCCAGCAGCGTCCGAACTGGGACAGCGAACACCGGGGAGCTGTTTTTT,CASSVRTGTANTGELFF
TRBV4-3,TRBJ2-1,few,.,TGCGCCAGCAGCCAAGAGGCGGGGGCCCTGTTCTTC,CASSQEAGALFF
TRBV20-1,TRBJ1-1,many,.,TGCAGTGCCGGGCGCCTTATTGAAGCTTTCTTT,CSAGRLIEAFF
TRBV5-1,TRBJ1-5,once,.,TGCGCCAGCAGCTTGGAAGGAAAGGGGAATCAGCCCCAGCATTTT,CASSLEGKGNQPQHF
TRBV4-3,TRBJ1-6,few,.,TGCGCCAGCAGCCCCCGGGACACATATAATTCACCCCTCCACTTT,CASSPRDTYNSPLHF
TRBV3-1,TRBJ1-1,.,.,TGTGCCAGCAGCCAGGGGGCTGAAGCTTTCTTT,CASSQGAEAFF
TRBV27,TRBJ2-5,few,.,TGTGCCAGCAGTTTATCGATAGGAGTTGGGACCCAGTACTTC,CASSLSIGVGTQYF
TRBV7-7,TRBJ2-1,few,.,TGTGCCAGCAGCTCCGGCTACAACAATGAGCAGTTCTTC,CASSSGYNNEQFF
TRBV15,TRBJ2-3,few,.,TGTGCCACCCTTAGGGGGGGTGGTGCAGATACGCAGTATTTT,CATLRGGGADTQYF
TRBV5-1,TRBJ2-3,.,TRBD2,TGCGCCAGCAGCCCAGCGGGAACTAGCACAGATACGCAGTATTTT,CASSPAGTSTDTQYF
TRBV7-2,TRBJ2-1,few,.,TGTGCCAGCAGGATTCAGGTTTGGTGGTCGCCTGCCAATGAGCAGTTCTTC,CASRIQVWWSPANEQFF
TRBV27,TRBJ2-1,few,TRBD2,TGTGCCAGCAGTATCATGGTACTAGCGGGTTACAATGAGCAGTTCTTC,CASSIMVLAGYNEQFF
TRBV10-2,TRBJ2-1,many,.,TGCGCCAGCAGTGAGTCGTCTAGGAGCGCCTACAATGAGCAGTTCTTC,CASSESSRSAYNEQFF
TRBV6-5,TRBJ2-5,few,.,TGTGCCAGCAGTTACTCGGGGGGCCCGGAGACCCAGTACTTC,CASSYSGGPETQYF
TRBV7-2,TRBJ2-1,few,TRBD1,TGTGCCAGCAGCTTAGTCCCAGACAGGGACTCCTACAATGAGCAGTTCTTC,CASSLVPDRDSYNEQFF
TRBV5-6,TRBJ2-1,.,.,TGTGCCTGCAGCTTTCTCCCGCCCAACAATGAGCAGTTCTTC,CACSFLPPNNEQFF
TRBV20-1,TRBJ1-5,many,.,TGCAGTGCCGGACCCCTCGGAGGCAATCAGCCCCAGCATTTT,CSAGPLGGNQPQHF
TRBV29-1,TRBJ1-1,many,.,TGCAGCTTCGGAAGGGACACTGAAGCTTTCTTT,CSFGRDTEAFF
TRBV2,TRBJ1-3,few,TRBD1,TGTGCCAGGACAGGGGACTCTGGAAACACCATATATTTT,CARTGDSGNTIYF
TRBV7-2,TRBJ1-2,many,.,TGTGCCAGCAGCGCCGGGAACCTCTATGGCTACACCTTC,CASSAGNLYGYTF
TRBV3-1,TRBJ2-4,few,.,TGTGCCAGCAGCCAAACAGTACTAGCCAAAAACATTCAGTACTTC,CASSQTVLAKNIQYF
TRBV11-1,TRBJ2-4,few,.,TGTGCCAGCAGCTCCCCCGTGGGGTGGACGGGCCTGGATGAAAACATTCAGTACTTC,CASSSPVGWTGLDENIQYF